This entry describes one TCR beta chain. The antigen remains unidentified. The CDR3 runs to 13 residues. V lost 2 bases to trimming and J lost 8 bases; unmatched junction nucleotides: 5. Germline V lookup: CDR1 SGHTA, CDR2 FQGTGA. This sample is drawn from a study of cytomegalovirus exposure and HLA in healthy donors. Whole-study findings and limits: For TCR beta chains, V- and J-gene trimming was later linked to a missense DCLRE1C variant.

13 Jbeta primers and 60 Vbeta primers were used for the PCR. Profiled with immunoSEQ multiplex PCR; TCRdb holds only in-frame clones, not every one. The table records approximately 150,000 clones, approximately 71% of them present only once. Donors likely had unrecorded immune exposures despite being nominally healthy when sampled. The chain joins TRBV7-3 to TRBJ1-2; 7 nucleotides line up with TRBD1. The sequence was obtained from a man between 18 and 35 years old in good health and CMV-seropositive. The sample was PBMCs. The CDR3 sequence: CASSLGQVLGYTF. Written as DNA, the CDR3 is TGTGCCAGCAGCTTAGGACAGGTCTTGGGCTACACCTTC.